A selection of T cell receptor beta chains follows, all from one sample in a study of blood T cell repertoires in COVID-19. Assay: immunoSEQ multiplex PCR; the TCRdb copy retains only in-frame clones and omits some. The repertoire holds 25,000 to 30,000 clones, with around nine tenths as singletons. The sample taken for sequencing was peripheral blood. These receptors came from a human donor in a cohort sampled during active COVID-19. CDR3s include the opening cysteine and the closing phenylalanine or tryptophan. The order of the fields is clone size, J gene, V gene, D gene, CDR3 protein, CDR3 DNA. The D gene is left open where the match is weak. Where a row states a size, it is once, few, many or the class of an expanded clone; other rows omit it.

>.|TRBJ2-2|TRBV7-9|TRBD2
CASGRGGLSSTGELFF
TGTGCCAGCGGGAGGGGCGGTCTATCCTCAACCGGGGAGCTGTTTTTT
>.|TRBJ1-1|TRBV11-2|TRBD1
CASSPDRGTEAFF
TGTGCCAGCAGCCCGGACAGGGGAACTGAAGCTTTCTTT
>few|TRBJ2-7|TRBV7-8|TRBD2
CASSPTSGSYEQYF
TGTGCCAGCAGTCCGACTAGCGGCAGCTACGAGCAGTACTTC
>.|TRBJ1-2|TRBV19|.
CASSIRQESHYGYTF
TGTGCCAGTAGTATAAGACAGGAGAGTCACTATGGCTACACCTTC
>.|TRBJ2-5|TRBV6-2/TRBV6-3|TRBD2
CASSYPLLAGGPSTETQYF
TGTGCCAGCAGTTACCCCCTTCTAGCGGGAGGGCCCTCGACGGAGACCCAGTACTTC
>.|TRBJ1-5|TRBV7-2|TRBD1
CASSSQQGAWGQPQHF
TGTGCCAGCAGCTCTCAACAGGGGGCCTGGGGGCAGCCCCAGCATTTT
>.|TRBJ2-3|TRBV18|.
CASSLGQTSSGTDTQYF
TGTGCCAGCTCCCTCGGACAGACGTCGTCCGGCACAGATACGCAGTATTTT
>.|TRBJ2-1|TRBV18|TRBD2
CASSRASGGRNEQFF
TGTGCCAGCTCCCGGGCCAGCGGGGGCCGCAATGAGCAGTTCTTC
>.|TRBJ1-5|TRBV5-1|TRBD1
CASSLGGGPGQPQHF
TGCGCCAGCAGCTTGGGAGGGGGCCCCGGTCAGCCCCAGCATTTT
>.|TRBJ1-1|TRBV10-3|.
CAISDVYQNTEAFF
TGTGCCATCAGTGATGTCTACCAGAACACTGAAGCTTTCTTT
>.|TRBJ2-3|TRBV7-2|.
CASSLDRADTQYF
TGTGCCAGCAGCTTAGACCGGGCAGATACGCAGTATTTT
>.|TRBJ2-7|TRBV7-9|TRBD1
CASSYQGQGAFSYEQYF
TGTGCCAGCAGCTACCAGGGACAGGGGGCCTTCTCCTACGAGCAGTACTTC
>once|TRBJ2-5|TRBV24-1|.
CATSENGISQETQYF
TGTGCCACCAGTGAAAACGGGATCTCCCAAGAGACCCAGTACTTC
>.|TRBJ1-5|TRBV27|TRBD1
CASSDGGQGGNQPQHF
TGTGCCAGCAGTGACGGGGGACAGGGAGGGAATCAGCCCCAGCATTTT
>.|TRBJ1-1|TRBV28|.
CASSLLGRAFF
TGTGCCAGCAGTTTATTGGGGCGAGCTTTCTTT